The 24 T cell receptor beta chains below all came from one sample that was sequenced in a study of shared clonotypes between healthy human individuals. Using immunoSEQ multiplex PCR, the repertoire was profiled, and TCRdb retains in-frame clones only, with some absent. The profile shows some 87,000 clones, almost 70% of them singletons. The sample comprised memory CD8+ T cells sorted from blood. Subset described: CD45RO+ cells pooled with CCR7-negative TemRA cells. These receptors were taken from a man aged 25-45 years in good health.

The rearrangement joins TRBV5-8 to TRBJ2-7; no clear D. The V gene lost 4 bases and the J gene lost 4 bases, with 12 bases spanning the gap. The CDR3 covers 13 residues. Germline V gene data show CDR1 as SGHTS and CDR2 as YDEGEE. CDR3 in amino acids: CASSRSWGYEQYF. The CDR3 nucleotides are TGTGCCAGCAGCCGATCTTGGGGATACGAGCAGTACTTC.

The chain employs TRBV19 and TRBJ1-1; a weak D match, TRBD1 (6 bases). The germline gives CDR1 LNHDA, CDR2 SQIVND (reference sequence). V lost 3 bases and J lost 8, with 13 bases in between. The CDR3 extends over 13 amino acids. The CDR3 loop is CASSIQWGLEAFF. The CDR3 DNA follows: TGTGCCAGTAGTATTCAGTGGGGGCTGGAAGCTTTCTTT.

The rearrangement uses TRBV5-6 and TRBJ2-2; TRBD2 agrees at 7 bases. The CDR3 has 16 residues. With 6 bases clipped from V and 6 bases from J, the junction kept 14 bases outside the gene matches. The V gene's germline CDR1 is SGHDT and CDR2 YYEEEE. In nucleotides, the CDR3 is TGTGCCAGCACCGGATGGACTAGATTAATTTCCGGGGAGCTGTTTTTT. Residues: CASTGWTRLISGELFF.

The V gene is TRBV9, the J gene TRBJ2-2; D ambiguous. Between the trimmed V and J ends, which lost 5 bases and 2 bases, there was a span of 10 bases. Germline lookup yields CDR1 SGDLS and CDR2 YYNGEE. This CDR3 spans 14 amino acids. CDR3 in amino acids: CASRTAINTGELFF. The CDR3 DNA sequence: TGTGCCAGCAGAACGGCGATTAACACCGGGGAGCTGTTTTTT.

The chain has TRBV7-9 and TRBJ2-1, with D maybe TRBD1 (5 bases). The CDR3 consists of 18 residues. Germline V gene sequence: CDR1 SEHNR, CDR2 FQNEAQ (reference sequence). With 4 bases removed from V and 6 bases from J, the gap between germline ends came to 25 bases. Here the CDR3 DNA reads TGTGCCAGCAGCTCCAGTAGGGGTTTTGGCCCCGAGGTCAATGAGCAGTTCTTC. Amino acid sequence: CASSSSRGFGPEVNEQFF.

This clone was seen more than once but under ten times. The rearrangement uses TRBV4-3 and TRBJ2-3, with 12 bases fitting TRBD2. Germline V gives CDR1 LGHNA, CDR2 YSLEER. CDR3 length: 16 residues. Losses at the gene ends were 2 bases for V and 0 bases for J; bases not matched to a gene: 0. CDR3 sequence: CASSQLAGGSTDTQYF. The CDR3 bases are TGCGCCAGCAGCCAACTAGCGGGAGGGAGCACAGATACGCAGTATTTT.

V usage is TRBV7-2 and J usage is TRBJ1-2; no definite D call. V was shortened by 5 bases and J by 10 bases, with 14 bases between the two germline ends. Per the germline V gene, CDR1 is SGHTA and CDR2 is FQGNSA. CDR3 length: 12 residues. This CDR3 is CASSARTTVYTF. CDR3 DNA: TGTGCCAGCAGCGCCAGGACGACTGTCTACACCTTC.

The V call is TRBV27, the J call TRBJ2-3, with 7 bases fitting TRBD2. The germline gives CDR1 MNHEY, CDR2 SMNVEV (reference sequence). V dropped 3 bases and J dropped 3; count of bases not matched to a gene: 6. This CDR3 is built from 15 residues. The CDR3 protein is CASSLKAGFTDTQYF. CDR3 DNA: TGTGCCAGCAGTTTGAAAGCGGGATTTACAGATACGCAGTATTTT.

The chain couples TRBV7-9 to TRBJ2-5, with D maybe TRBD2 (6 bases). Trimming cost V 5 bases and J 9 bases, with 19 bases left between them. CDR1 and CDR2 (germline): SEHNR, FQNEAQ (reference sequence). There are 14 residues in the CDR3. The CDR3 reads CASSHAVAWEAQYF. The DNA for the CDR3 is TGTGCCAGCAGCCATGCGGTGGCATGGGAGGCCCAGTACTTC.

This clone showed up just a few times. The chain links TRBV15 to TRBJ2-6, with D perhaps matching TRBD1 (6 bases). Trimming removed 0 bases from V and 3 bases from J, with 9 bases in between. CDR1 and CDR2 (germline): LNHNV, YYDKDF (reference sequence). The CDR3 consists of 16 residues. The DNA for the CDR3 is TGTGCCACCAGCAGAGATAGGGGGAGTGGGGCCAACGTCCTGACTTTC. It yields the protein CATSRDRGSGANVLTF.

The chain has TRBV7-8 and TRBJ1-2, with 11 positions matching TRBD1. CDR1 is SGHVS, CDR2 FQNEAQ, per germline. The CDR3 is made up of 16 amino acids. V shed 8 bases and J 0 bases; nucleotides not matched to a gene: 8. The CDR3 DNA reads TGTGCCAGCGGATCGGGACAGGGGGTTTCTAACTATGGCTACACCTTC. Its translation: CASGSGQGVSNYGYTF.

The sample holds a few counts of this clone. V and J are TRBV28 and TRBJ2-7; TRBD2 matches 8 bases. The CDR3 sequence is 16 residues long. The V gene's germline CDR1 is MDHEN and CDR2 SYDVKM. Trimming took 5 bases from V and 2 from J; bases not matched to a gene: 11. The CDR3 DNA is TGTGCCAGCAGTACGAATGGGGGACTAGGGGCCTACGAGCAGTACTTC. It translates to CASSTNGGLGAYEQYF.

The rearrangement links TRBV9 to TRBJ1-2, with 9 bases aligning to TRBD1. Germline lookup yields CDR1 SGDLS and CDR2 YYNGEE. CDR3 length equals 16 residues. The ends lost 2 bases at V and 4 bases at J; junction bases unmatched: 9. The CDR3 bases are TGTGCCAGCAGCGTGGCCGGGACAGGGCCGGGCTATGGCTACACCTTC. Encoded protein: CASSVAGTGPGYGYTF.

The chain employs TRBV25-1 and TRBJ2-1; TRBD2 aligns across 10 bases. The CDR3 loop spans 18 amino acids. CDR1 and CDR2 (germline): MGHDK, SYGVNS. V shed 3 bases and J 0 bases; nucleotides not matched to a gene: 8. CDR3 in amino acids: CASSDKAGGPSSYNEQFF. The CDR3 nucleotides read TGTGCCAGCAGTGACAAAGCGGGAGGGCCGAGCTCCTACAATGAGCAGTTCTTC.

In its sample, this clone was seen a few times. The chain has TRBV4-1 and TRBJ2-7, with D unresolved. The germline V gene encodes CDR1 MGHRA and CDR2 YSYEKL. The V end was cut by 1 base, the J end by 5 bases, with 9 bases between. This CDR3 region has 13 residues. CDR3 sequence: CASSQGLVDEQYF. In nucleotides, the CDR3 is TGCGCCAGCAGCCAAGGTCTTGTTGACGAGCAGTACTTC.

The chain carries TRBV6-5 and TRBJ2-7; TRBD2 might be the D (6 bases). Germline values: CDR1 MNHEY, CDR2 SVGAGI. Trimming removed 4 bases from V and 6 bases from J, with 16 bases in between. There are 14 residues in the CDR3. In nucleotides, the CDR3 is TGTGCCAGCAGTTTGGGACTTTCGGCCTTCGAGCAGTACTTC. It is translated as CASSLGLSAFEQYF.

The V and J genes are TRBV25-1 and TRBJ1-5; TRBD1 matches 7 bases. This CDR3 spans 15 amino acids. Germline CDR1 and CDR2: MGHDK and SYGVNS. The trim removed 5 bases at V and 4 bases at J, leaving 8 bases unmatched. In nucleotides, the CDR3 is TGTGCCAGCAGTACAGACAGGGAGCCTAATCAGCCCCAGCATTTT. Translating gives CASSTDREPNQPQHF.

This clone occurred many times. V is TRBV19 and J is TRBJ1-2, with no clear D. The germline gives CDR1 LNHDA, CDR2 SQIVND (reference sequence). With 3 bases removed from V and 3 bases from J, the gap between germline ends came to 2 bases. The CDR3 covers 11 residues. The CDR3 coding sequence is TGTGCCAGTAGTATTGACTATGGCTACACCTTC. Encoded protein: CASSIDYGYTF. Using reference TRBV19 and TRBJ1-2 for the parts outside the CDR3, the full variable domain is DGGITQSPKYLFRKEGQNVTLSCEQNLNHDAMYWYRQDPGQGLRLIYYSQIVNDFQKGDIAEGYSVSREKKESFPLTVTSAQKNPTAFYLCASSIDYGYTFGSGTRLTVV.

Only one count was recorded for this clone. The chain links TRBV7-3 to TRBJ2-2; D remains unclear. V was shortened by 5 bases and J by 5 bases, with 9 bases between the two germline ends. There are 13 residues in the CDR3. Looked up from germline, CDR1 is SGHTA and CDR2 is FQGTGA. CDR3 bases: TGTGCCAGCAGCCCTCAAGGTACCGGGGAGCTGTTTTTT. Translation: CASSPQGTGELFF.

In its sample, this clone was seen a few times. This sequence joins TRBV11-3 and TRBJ2-2; D gene uncertain. CDR1 and CDR2 from the germline V gene are SGHNT and YENEEA. This CDR3 is 13 amino acids long. V lost 5 bases to trimming and J lost 2 bases, with 6 bases between them. The CDR3 is CASSGTNTGELFF. The CDR3 DNA reads as TGTGCCAGCAGCGGTACAAACACCGGGGAGCTGTTTTTT.

The V gene is TRBV28, the J gene TRBJ1-5; D uncertain. V shed 6 bases and J shed 1 base, with 13 bases lying between them. The germline V gene encodes CDR1 MDHEN and CDR2 SYDVKM. CDR3 length: 15 amino acids. The CDR3 spells CASSIIGRSNQPQHF. The CDR3 nucleotides are TGTGCCAGCAGCATCATCGGACGGAGCAATCAGCCCCAGCATTTT.

The chain has TRBV19 and TRBJ1-1, with D tentatively TRBD1 (6 bases). The germline V gene has CDR1 LNHDA and CDR2 SQIVND (reference sequence). Trimming took 8 bases from V and 7 from J, leaving 14 bases between them. The CDR3 length is 12 residues. CDR3 region: CASGGDRIEAFF. The CDR3 DNA reads as TGTGCCAGTGGAGGAGACAGGATTGAAGCTTTCTTT.

The chain couples TRBV21-1 to TRBJ2-1; the table assigns TRBD2, which was not confirmed against the DNA. TRBV21-1 is shown as a pseudogene. This CDR3 spans 17 amino acids. The CDR3 bases are TGTGCCAGCAGCTGTAAGTTAGCGGGAACCAGAAGCAATGAGCAGTTCTTC. Translated, it gives CASSCKLAGTRSNEQFF.

The V and J genes are TRBV9 and TRBJ2-7; D is perhaps TRBD2 (6 bases). This CDR3 spans 14 amino acids. Trimming removed 3 bases from V and 5 bases from J, with 15 bases in between. Per the germline V gene, CDR1 is SGDLS and CDR2 is YYNGEE. Here the CDR3 reads CASSGGPGVDEQYF. CDR3 nucleotides: TGTGCCAGCAGCGGTGGCCCGGGGGTCGACGAGCAGTACTTC.